This entry lists 23 T cell receptor beta chains sequenced from one sample in a study of cytomegalovirus exposure and HLA in healthy donors. Primers included in the PCR were 60 Vbeta and 13 Jbeta primers. Repertoires were generated with immunoSEQ multiplex PCR, while TCRdb's copy carries only in-frame clones and drops some. Its table lists approximately 150,000 clones. Material for sequencing was PBMCs. All receptors come from a young woman in good health and CMV-seronegative.

The chain is built from TRBV9 and TRBJ1-1, with D possibly TRBD1 on 5 matching bases. The CDR3 contains 16 residues. Germline CDR1 reads SGDLS; CDR2 reads YYNGEE. The V gene lost 4 bases and the J gene lost 6 bases, with 22 bases spanning the gap. The CDR3 protein is CASSPRPGTWGAEAFF. The CDR3 DNA reads TGTGCCAGCAGCCCACGACCGGGGACCTGGGGGGCTGAAGCTTTCTTT. The full variable domain, completed using reference TRBV9 and TRBJ1-1, is DSGVTQTPKHLITATGQRVTLRCSPRSGDLSVYWYQQSLDQGLQFLIQYYNGEERAKGNILERFSAQQFPDLHSELNLSSLELGDSALYFCASSPRPGTWGAEAFFGQGTRLTVV.

CDR3 nucleotide sequence: TGTGCCATCAGTGAGGACACCTTCTATGGCTACACCTTC. It codes for CAISEDTFYGYTF. The chain carries TRBV10-3 and TRBJ1-2, with D unresolved. Germline CDR1 reads ENHRY; CDR2 reads SYGVKD. V dropped 2 bases and J dropped 4 bases, with 8 bases sitting between them. The CDR3 length is 13 residues.

V and J are TRBV29-1 and TRBJ2-1, with D hard to call. CDR1 and CDR2 (germline): SQVTM, ANQGSEA. V was pared by 2 bases and J by 12 bases, with 11 bases between. This CDR3 spans 11 amino acids. CDR3 DNA: TGCAGCGTTGAACTGCCTATCGGGCAGTTCTTC. It codes for CSVELPIGQFF.

The CDR3 nucleotides are TGTGCCAGCAGTTTCGATAGCTTCACAGATACGCAGTATTTT. Translating gives CASSFDSFTDTQYF. The chain employs TRBV28 and TRBJ2-3; D not resolved. V was cut by 3 bases and J by 2 bases, with 9 bases left in between. The germline gives CDR1 MDHEN, CDR2 SYDVKM. This CDR3 has 14 residues.

The rearrangement joins TRBV15 to TRBJ1-2; 10 positions agree with TRBD1. Germline-derived CDR1 and CDR2 are LNHNV and YYDKDF (reference sequence). There are 15 residues in the CDR3. The junction had 6 bases not matched to a gene; V was cut back by 0 bases and J by 8 bases. The CDR3 DNA reads as TGTGCCACCAGCAGAGATTTTGAGACAGGGGGCGGCTACACCTTC. Its translation is CATSRDFETGGGYTF. Combining the CDR3 with reference TRBV15 and TRBJ1-2 gives the whole variable domain DAMVIQNPRYQVTQFGKPVTLSCSQTLNHNVMYWYQQKSSQAPKLLFHYYDKDFNNEADTPDNFQSRRPNTSFCFLDIRSPGLGDTAMYLCATSRDFETGGGYTFGSGTRLTVV.

This CDR3 is CASSYSRRGMGGYTF. In DNA form, the CDR3 reads TGTGCCAGCAGTTACTCGCGGCGGGGGATGGGCGGCTACACCTTC. This chain joins TRBV6-5 and TRBJ1-2; possibly TRBD1 for D (5 bases). Deletions cut 0 bases from V and 8 bases from J, with 16 bases between. This CDR3 region has 15 residues. Germline-derived CDR1 and CDR2 are MNHEY and SVGAGI.

This chain links TRBV5-1 with TRBJ2-3; D may be TRBD2 (6 bases). CDR3 size: 14 residues. Germline V gives CDR1 SGHRS, CDR2 YFSETQ. The V end lost 0 bases, the J end lost 4 bases, and 9 bases lay between the germline ends. The CDR3, as DNA: TGCGCCAGCAGCTTGGCCAGGGAGGCAGATACGCAGTATTTT. This gives the protein CASSLAREADTQYF.

Turning to this clone: Other DNA sequences in this sample translate to the same CDR3. J is TRBJ1-5 and V is TRBV4-1; 8 bases agree with TRBD1. The CDR3 is 16 residues long. Germline V CDR1 and CDR2: MGHRA, YSYEKL. V was clipped by 5 bases and J by 5 bases; unmatched bases: 11. DNA for the CDR3: TGCGCCAGCAGCGCCAGACAGGGGTCAGCGGATCAGCCCCAGCATTTT. It yields the protein CASSARQGSADQPQHF.

This chain connects TRBV10-1 to TRBJ1-2; D is unresolved. Germline CDR1 and CDR2: WNHNN and SYGVQD (reference sequence). The CDR3 sequence is 12 residues long. With 3 bases removed from V and 1 base from J, the gap between germline ends came to 3 bases. This CDR3 reads CASSDSNYGYTF. CDR3 sequence (DNA): TGCGCCAGCAGTGACAGTAACTATGGCTACACCTTC.

This rearrangement joins TRBV9 to TRBJ2-1; tentatively, D is TRBD1 (7 bases). In germline, CDR1 is SGDLS, CDR2 YYNGEE. The CDR3 consists of 15 residues. Trimming took off 3 bases at V and 1 base at J, with 11 bases between the two ends. The CDR3 nucleotides read TGTGCCAGCAGCGGGCGGGACAGATCCTACAATGAGCAGTTCTTC. Protein sequence: CASSGRDRSYNEQFF.

The J gene is TRBJ2-5, the V gene TRBV11-3; TRBD1 matches at 10 bases. CDR1 and CDR2 (germline): SGHNT, YENEEA. The V segment lost 5 bases and the J segment 7 bases; nucleotides outside the gene matches: 10. The length of the CDR3 is 15 residues. The CDR3 DNA sequence: TGTGCCAGCAGCCCAGGACAGGGGGTATTGTTGACCCAGTACTTC. It codes for CASSPGQGVLLTQYF.

The rearrangement joins TRBV13 to TRBJ2-7, with D tentatively TRBD1 (5 bases). The CDR3 has 13 amino acids. V was cut by 4 bases and J by 6 bases, with 13 bases left in between. Germline V gene lookup returns CDR1 PRHDT and CDR2 FYEKMQ (reference sequence). This CDR3 is CASSSTTGREQYV. The CDR3, as DNA: TGTGCCAGCAGCTCGACCACAGGTCGCGAGCAGTACGTC.

The genes are TRBV2 and TRBJ2-7; the D gene is possibly TRBD2 (5 bases). With 3 bases removed from V and 6 bases from J, the gap between germline ends came to 18 bases. Germline V CDR1 and CDR2: SNHLY, FYNNEI. The CDR3 sequence is 15 residues long. The CDR3 region has the DNA TGTGCCAGCAGTGAGATGCGTGGGAGTTTCGCCGAGCAGTACTTC. It specifies CASSEMRGSFAEQYF.

The V call is TRBV27, the J call TRBJ2-2; 15 bases line up with TRBD2. CDR3 length: 18 amino acids. Trimming cost V 4 bases and J 3 bases; bases outside gene matches: 6. Germline values: CDR1 MNHEY, CDR2 SMNVEV (reference sequence). As DNA, the CDR3 is TGTGCCAGCAGTTCGGGACTAGCGGGAGGACTTCACACCGGGGAGCTGTTTTTT. It yields the protein CASSSGLAGGLHTGELFF.

The CDR3 DNA reads TGCGCCAGCAGTGAGTCCGGACCGGGCCTGGGACACGGCTATGGCTACACCTTC. Encoded protein: CASSESGPGLGHGYGYTF. This chain uses TRBV10-2 with TRBJ1-2; maybe TRBD1 (6 bases). The CDR3 length is 18 residues. The V end lost 0 bases, the J end lost 4 bases, and 21 bases lay between the germline ends. Germline values: CDR1 WSHSY, CDR2 SAAADI.

The V and J genes are TRBV25-1 and TRBJ2-1; the match to TRBD1 covers 9 bases. Germline values: CDR1 MGHDK, CDR2 SYGVNS. The V and J ends lost 5 bases and 7 bases, in that order; junction bases with no gene match: 12. The CDR3 runs 16 residues. CDR3 nucleotide sequence: TGTGCCAGCAGTCTATATGGGACAGGGACGGAAAATGAGCAGTTCTTC. Its translation is CASSLYGTGTENEQFF.

The chain carries TRBV11-3 and TRBJ2-5; 7 bases are a match to TRBD2. V lost 5 bases to trimming and J lost 0 bases; unmatched junction nucleotides: 0. The CDR3 extends over 13 amino acids. Germline V CDR1 and CDR2: SGHNT, YENEEA. For the CDR3, the DNA is TGTGCCAGCAGCCGGGAGGACCAAGAGACCCAGTACTTC. Its translation: CASSREDQETQYF.

The V call is TRBV9, the J call TRBJ2-3; 7 bases agree with TRBD1. V shed 4 bases, J shed 4 bases, and the junction held 6 bases outside the gene matches. Germline lookup yields CDR1 SGDLS and CDR2 YYNGEE. There are 14 residues in the CDR3. Here the CDR3 reads CASSLGQVADTQYF. For the CDR3, the DNA is TGTGCCAGCAGCTTAGGACAGGTGGCAGATACGCAGTATTTT.

V usage is TRBV5-1 and J usage is TRBJ2-5, with 12 nucleotides matching TRBD2. The CDR3 sequence is 19 residues long. The J segment lost 3 bases and the V segment lost 7 bases, leaving 19 bases of the junction unmatched. Germline CDR1 is SGHRS and CDR2 is YFSETQ. The CDR3 DNA follows: TGCGCCAGCCAGCCTGAAAACCCTCCTTGGACTAGCGGGGAAGAGACCCAGTACTTC. This sequence encodes CASQPENPPWTSGEETQYF.

This sequence joins TRBV27 and TRBJ2-1; D not resolved. Trimming removed 6 bases at V and 5 bases at J, with 11 bases between. Germline values: CDR1 MNHEY, CDR2 SMNVEV (reference sequence). The CDR3 totals 13 residues. CDR3 amino acids: CASRISPDNEQFF. The DNA for the CDR3 is TGTGCCAGCAGAATCAGTCCCGACAATGAGCAGTTCTTC.

The V gene is TRBV28, the J gene TRBJ1-1; 9 positions match TRBD1. The CDR3 is made up of 14 amino acids. V trimming: 7 bases; J trimming: 2 bases; junction bases outside the gene matches: 5. Germline loops: CDR1 MDHEN, CDR2 SYDVKM. The CDR3 DNA reads as TGTGCCAGCACCCGGGACAGGGTAAACACTGAAGCTTTCTTT. Protein product: CASTRDRVNTEAFF. The variable domain in full, with the rest retrieved from reference TRBV28 and TRBJ1-1, is DVKVTQSSRYLVKRTGEKVFLECVQDMDHENMFWYRQDPGLGLRLIYFSYDVKMKEKGDIPEGYSVSREKKERFSLILESASTNQTSMYLCASTRDRVNTEAFFGQGTRLTVV.

The CDR3 reads CASTEQGPGANVLTF. In nucleotides, the CDR3 is TGTGCCAGCACCGAACAGGGGCCCGGGGCCAACGTCCTGACTTTC. The chain links TRBV6-1 to TRBJ2-6, with 7 positions matching TRBD1. The CDR3 is made up of 15 amino acids. Germline V gene lookup returns CDR1 MNHNS and CDR2 SASEGT. The trim removed 7 bases at V and 4 bases at J, leaving 7 bases unmatched.

The chain has TRBV28 and TRBJ1-4; 9 nucleotides match TRBD1. Germline CDR1 and CDR2: MDHEN and SYDVKM. V lost 3 bases and J lost 0; bases outside the gene matches: 5. CDR3 length equals 17 residues. The CDR3 loop reads CASSFPGQGTTNEKLFF. Written as DNA, the CDR3 is TGTGCCAGCAGTTTCCCCGGACAGGGGACAACTAATGAAAAACTGTTTTTT.